The 30 T cell receptor beta chains presented below share a single source sample, sequenced in a study of T cells in Graves' hyperthyroidism and ophthalmopathy. The TCR beta CDR3 regions underwent amplification using RNA transcripts as the source. First-round RT-PCR with HTBI primers amplified the TCR CDR3 region. TCRdb called the multiplex PCR reads again in MiXCR, with one record for every CDR3 protein. Here the sample spans about 840,000 distinct CDR3 sequences, 38% being singletons. Sequenced: blood. These receptors originate from a man between 18 and 29 years old with Graves' hyperthyroidism.

This clonotype was counted between two and nine times. V and J are TRBV12-3 or TRBV12-4 and TRBJ1-1; possible D gene TRBD1, 5 bases. CDR3 length: 12 residues. CDR3 in DNA: TGTGCTACGAGCTGGGGGGGGACTGAAGCTTTCTTT. It encodes CATSWGGTEAFF.

This clonotype was observed a few times. V gene TRBV19 combines with J gene TRBJ2-7; TRBD1 agrees at 9 bases. Germline CDR1 and CDR2: LNHDA and SQIVND (reference sequence). Trimming cost V 6 bases and J 4 bases; bases outside gene matches: 7. CDR3 size: 14 residues. CDR3 loop: CASSTGTGYYEQYF. In nucleotides, the CDR3 is TGTGCCAGTAGCACCGGGACAGGGTATTACGAGCAGTACTTC.

This clonotype appeared a single time. One end of the junction fails to match germline, which may point to a read error. The CDR3 DNA follows: TGTGCCAGCAGCGTAGAGGTCGGAGGCGGAGGCTACGGGCAGTACTTC. It encodes CASSVEVGGGGYGQYF. V and J are TRBV9 and TRBJ2-7; weak D call: TRBD2 (5 bases). This CDR3 contains 16 residues. In germline, CDR1 is SGDLS, CDR2 YYNGEE.

This chain connects TRBV9 to TRBJ2-6; D not certain. CDR1 and CDR2 (germline): SGDLS, YYNGEE. Trimming left V 0 bases short and J 0 bases short, with 13 bases between. CDR3 size: 18 residues. The CDR3 nucleotides are TGTGCCAGCAGCGTAGAGGGCAGGCCTTACTCTGGGGCCAACGTCCTGACTTTC. It is translated as CASSVEGRPYSGANVLTF. The whole variable domain, filled in from reference TRBV9 and TRBJ2-6, reads DSGVTQTPKHLITATGQRVTLRCSPRSGDLSVYWYQQSLDQGLQFLIQYYNGEERAKGNILERFSAQQFPDLHSELNLSSLELGDSALYFCASSVEGRPYSGANVLTFGAGSRLTVL.

The chain uses TRBV4-3 and TRBJ1-4, with D perhaps TRBD1 (6 bases). CDR1 is LGHNA, CDR2 YSLEER, per germline. V dropped 3 bases and J dropped 0 bases, with 20 bases sitting between them. The CDR3 totals 19 residues. The chain's CDR3 is CASSQRRGPYPATNEKLFF. The CDR3 coding sequence is TGCGCCAGCAGCCAGCGCAGGGGCCCATATCCCGCAACTAATGAAAAACTGTTTTTT.

A note on this clonotype: One end of the junction varies from germline; a read error may be responsible. The rearrangement links TRBV7-8 to TRBJ2-5, with 7 positions matching TRBD1. CDR1 SGHVS and CDR2 FQNEAQ come from the germline V gene. CDR3 length: 17 residues. The CDR3 DNA reads as TGCGCCAGCAGCCAACTTAATGCCGGACAGGCGAGGGAGACCCAGTACTTC. It translates to CASSQLNAGQARETQYF. Together with reference TRBV7-8 and TRBJ2-5, the CDR3 gives the full variable domain: GAGVSQSPRYKVAKRGQDVALRCDPISGHVSLFWYQQALGQGPEFLTYFQNEAQLDKSGLPSDRFFAERPEGSVSTLKIQRTQQEDSAVYLCASSQLNAGQARETQYFGPGTRLLVL.

This clonotype was seen many times. This chain connects TRBV6-5 to TRBJ1-2; D is possibly TRBD1 (5 bases). CDR3 length: 13 residues. Trimming removed 5 bases from V and 2 bases from J, with 9 bases in between. Germline V gene sequence: CDR1 MNHEY, CDR2 SVGAGI. CDR3 coding DNA: TGTGCCAGCAGTGAGACAGAAAACTATGGCTACACCTTC. This sequence encodes CASSETENYGYTF.

Here the CDR3 DNA reads TGTGCCAGCAGCTTGGGGAGTTCAGAGACCCAGTACTTC. Translation gives CASSLGSSETQYF. The chain is built from TRBV7-9 and TRBJ2-7; tentatively, D is TRBD2 (5 bases). Near its end, the DNA agrees better with TRBJ2-5, so the J call may be wrong. The germline V gene has CDR1 SEHNR and CDR2 FQNEAQ (reference sequence). This CDR3 is built from 13 residues.

This clonotype was counted between two and nine times. V usage is TRBV6-5 and J usage is TRBJ2-6; 8 nucleotides match TRBD1. The CDR3 consists of 16 residues. Germline V CDR1 and CDR2: MNHEY, SVGAGI. After removal of 6 bases from V and 1 base from J, the junction contained 5 bases not matched to a gene. CDR3 bases: TGTGCCAGCAGCAGGACAGGGACTTCTGGGGCCAACGTCCTGACTTTC. Residues: CASSRTGTSGANVLTF.

The V call is TRBV9, the J call TRBJ1-4; unclear D gene. Per germline, CDR1 SGDLS and CDR2 YYNGEE. Trimming removed 4 bases from V and 6 bases from J, with 13 bases in between. The CDR3 consists of 14 residues. CDR3 loop: CASSPRRRDEKLFF. The CDR3 coding sequence is TGTGCCAGCAGCCCGAGGAGGCGAGATGAAAAACTGTTTTTT.

The V gene is TRBV15, the J gene TRBJ1-1; D remains ambiguous. This CDR3 has 12 amino acids. V lost 3 bases, J lost 9 bases, and 11 bases lay in between. Germline loops: CDR1 LNHNV, CDR2 YYDKDF (reference sequence). Here the CDR3 reads CATSSGYTKAFF. CDR3 sequence (DNA): TGTGCCACCAGCAGTGGGTATACTAAAGCTTTCTTT. The whole variable domain, remainder taken from reference TRBV15 and TRBJ1-1, is DAMVIQNPRYQVTQFGKPVTLSCSQTLNHNVMYWYQQKSSQAPKLLFHYYDKDFNNEADTPDNFQSRRPNTSFCFLDIRSPGLGDTAMYLCATSSGYTKAFFGQGTRLTVV.

The CDR3 protein is CASSRIGTSGQETQYF. CDR3 coding DNA: TGTGCCAGCAGCCGTATTGGGACTAGCGGCCAAGAGACCCAGTACTTC. The J gene is TRBJ2-5, the V gene TRBV7-2, with 11 bases that match TRBD2. Trimming took 5 bases from V and 1 from J; bases not matched to a gene: 6. This CDR3 is built from 16 residues. Germline CDR1 is SGHTA and CDR2 is FQGNSA. The whole variable domain, filled in from reference TRBV7-2 and TRBJ2-5, reads GAGVSQSPSNKVTEKGKDVELRCDPISGHTALYWYRQSLGQGLEFLIYFQGNSAPDKSGLPSDRFSAERTGGSVSTLTIQRTQQEDSAVYLCASSRIGTSGQETQYFGPGTRLLVL.

In regard to this clonotype: This may arise from a read error, as a much more abundant clone is one base away. CDR3 nucleotides: TGTGCCAGCGGCGATAGCCAGCCCCAGCATTTT. It specifies CASGDSQPQHF. The J gene is TRBJ1-5, the V gene TRBV7-9; D unresolved. This CDR3 spans 11 amino acids. CDR1 is SEHNR, CDR2 FQNEAQ, per germline (reference sequence). Trimming left V 8 bases short and J 7 bases short, with 9 bases between. Full variable domain (missing parts from reference TRBV7-9 and TRBJ1-5): DTGVSQNPRHKITKRGQNVTFRCDPISEHNRLYWYRQTLGQGPEFLTYFQNEAQLEKSRLLSDRFSAERPKGSFSTLEIQRTEQGDSAMYLCASGDSQPQHFGDGTRLSIL.

This clonotype was detected ten times or more. The chain joins TRBV7-8 to TRBJ2-5; maybe TRBD1 (6 bases). Germline V gene lookup returns CDR1 SGHVS and CDR2 FQNEAQ. This CDR3 contains 14 residues. V was clipped by 2 bases and J by 5 bases, with 12 bases between them. The DNA of the CDR3 is TGTGCCAGCAGCTTACTCAGGGGCCGTGAGACCCAGTACTTC. Protein sequence: CASSLLRGRETQYF.

The chain joins TRBV2 to TRBJ2-7, with TRBD1 matching over 7 bases. The CDR3 loop spans 15 amino acids. Trimming took 5 bases from V and 2 from J; bases not matched to a gene: 9. Germline assignment: CDR1 SNHLY and CDR2 FYNNEI. Here the CDR3 DNA reads TGTGCCAGCAGTTTGACCTCGACAGGGACCTACGAGCAGTACTTC. It yields the protein CASSLTSTGTYEQYF.

This clonotype was seen repeatedly, ten times or more. The gene calls are TRBV9 and TRBJ1-2; 11 nucleotides agree with TRBD1. The CDR3 is made up of 14 amino acids. V dropped 3 bases and J dropped 7; count of bases not matched to a gene: 5. Germline V gene lookup returns CDR1 SGDLS and CDR2 YYNGEE. CDR3 DNA: TGTGCCAGCAGCGGAACCGGGACAGGGGGTGGCTACACCTTC. Translating gives CASSGTGTGGGYTF.

This clonotype was counted at least ten times. The chain recombines TRBV19 with TRBJ1-5, with no clear D. Trimming shortened V by 11 bases and J by 8 bases, and 10 bases separated the two germline ends. The length of the CDR3 is 10 residues. Germline V lookup: CDR1 LNHDA, CDR2 SQIVND (reference sequence). CDR3 residues: CAVGGKPQHF. As DNA, the CDR3 is TGTGCCGTAGGAGGGAAGCCCCAGCATTTT.

The J gene is TRBJ1-2, the V gene TRBV12-3 or TRBV12-4; D gene uncertain. The CDR3 is 15 residues long. Trimming removed 5 bases from V and 4 bases from J, with 17 bases in between. The CDR3 sequence is CASSQADGDLYGYTF. The CDR3 DNA reads as TGTGCCAGCAGTCAAGCTGACGGCGATCTCTATGGCTACACCTTC.

The CDR3 sequence: CSANPTGRTGELFF. As DNA, the CDR3 is TGCAGCGCCAACCCCACGGGCCGGACCGGGGAGCTGTTTTTT. The chain links TRBV29-1 to TRBJ2-2; no clear D. The CDR3 consists of 14 residues. Germline-derived CDR1 and CDR2 are SQVTM and ANQGSEA. Trimming removed 7 bases from V and 5 bases from J, with 17 bases in between.

This clonotype was seen ten or more times. This chain uses TRBV9 with TRBJ2-5; 7 bases are a match to TRBD2. This CDR3 comprises 17 residues. V dropped 0 bases and J dropped 1; count of bases not matched to a gene: 9. Germline values: CDR1 SGDLS, CDR2 YYNGEE. The CDR3 is CASSVGSSGLIQETQYF. DNA of the CDR3: TGTGCCAGCAGCGTAGGATCTAGCGGATTGATCCAAGAGACCCAGTACTTC.

V usage is TRBV10-3 and J usage is TRBJ1-5, with 10 bases fitting TRBD1. The CDR3 totals 16 residues. Looked up from germline, CDR1 is ENHRY and CDR2 is SYGVKD. V was clipped by 11 bases and J by 4 bases; unmatched bases: 14. CDR3: CAGSPGQGTTNQPQHF. CDR3 nucleotides: TGTGCCGGCAGTCCGGGACAGGGGACAACAAATCAGCCCCAGCATTTT.

Remarks on this clonotype: The limits of the CDR3 on the DNA are not certain, so only TCRdb's listed CDR3 is given. The chain carries TRBV7-9 and TRBJ2-2; TRBD1, the D gene given by the table, was not confirmed from the DNA. Germline lookup yields CDR1 SEHNR and CDR2 FQNEAQ (reference sequence). The CDR3 sequence runs 14 residues, both termini included. This CDR3 reads CASSSDRGPGSCFF.

CDR3 coding DNA: TGTGCCAGCAGTTCGGGTAGGCTTGGCTCCACTGAAGCTTTCTTT. It translates to CASSSGRLGSTEAFF. The V and J genes are TRBV13 and TRBJ1-1; D ambiguous. Per germline, CDR1 PRHDT and CDR2 FYEKMQ (reference sequence). Trimming removed 6 bases from V and 4 bases from J, with 18 bases in between. This CDR3 spans 15 amino acids.

Remarks on this clonotype: Since a much larger clone is just one base distant, this may be a read error. The chain employs TRBV29-1 and TRBJ1-2; 7 nucleotides match TRBD1. Germline values: CDR1 SQVTM, CDR2 ANQGSEA. Unmatched junction bases numbered 12, after V lost 6 bases and J lost 2 bases. The CDR3 is 15 amino acids. CDR3 protein: CSVCGTARGNYGYTF. The DNA for the CDR3 is TGCAGCGTCTGCGGGACAGCGAGGGGGAACTATGGCTACACCTTC.

V is TRBV27 and J is TRBJ1-4; unclear D gene. Germline CDR1 reads MNHEY; CDR2 reads SMNVEV (reference sequence). CDR3 length: 16 residues. V was clipped by 5 bases and J by 4 bases, with 17 bases between them. CDR3 nucleotide sequence: TGTGCCAGCAGTGCCGTTCCCCGGGTCCTTAATGAAAAACTGTTTTTT. Its protein is CASSAVPRVLNEKLFF.

V is TRBV7-2 and J is TRBJ2-6; 9 positions match TRBD1. V trimming: 5 bases; J trimming: 11 bases; junction bases outside the gene matches: 7. CDR3 length: 14 residues. Germline V CDR1 and CDR2: SGHTA, FQGNSA. The CDR3 region has the DNA TGTGCCAGCAGCCCGGACAGGGGAGCCTACGTCCTGACTTTC. It specifies CASSPDRGAYVLTF.

This chain links TRBV2 with TRBJ2-2, with TRBD1 identical over 9 bases. J lost 7 bases, V lost 6 bases, and 15 bases had no gene match. This CDR3 spans 17 amino acids. Germline assignment: CDR1 SNHLY and CDR2 FYNNEI. The CDR3, as DNA: TGTGCCAGCAGCTTGCCCCACAGGGGGCGGTCGGGCGGGGAGCTGTTTTTT. Amino acids: CASSLPHRGRSGGELFF.

This clonotype was observed at least ten times. This chain connects TRBV29-1 to TRBJ1-2; D is undetermined. The germline V gene encodes CDR1 SQVTM and CDR2 ANQGSEA. This CDR3 is built from 10 residues. V was pared by 3 bases and J by 8 bases, with 7 bases between. The CDR3 bases are TGCAGCGTTGAGAGGTCCGGCTACACCTTC. The encoded protein is CSVERSGYTF.

There are many counts of this clonotype. The chain is built from TRBV20-1 and TRBJ1-4; 7 bases are a match to TRBD1. J lost 7 bases, V lost 5 bases, and 13 bases had no gene match. This CDR3 contains 15 residues. Germline V gives CDR1 DFQATT, CDR2 SNEGSKA (reference sequence). CDR3 amino acids: CSARNDRDKVEKLFF. CDR3 DNA: TGCAGTGCTCGCAACGACAGGGACAAGGTTGAAAAACTGTTTTTT.

At least ten counts were recorded for this clonotype. CDR3 in DNA: TGTGCCATCAGTGACGGACTAGCGGGACCCTACGAGCAGTACTTC. Translated, it gives CAISDGLAGPYEQYF. The chain carries TRBV10-3 and TRBJ2-7, with 12 positions matching TRBD2. Germline loops: CDR1 ENHRY, CDR2 SYGVKD. The CDR3 extends over 15 amino acids. V lost 3 bases, J lost 2 bases, and 2 bases stayed unmatched.